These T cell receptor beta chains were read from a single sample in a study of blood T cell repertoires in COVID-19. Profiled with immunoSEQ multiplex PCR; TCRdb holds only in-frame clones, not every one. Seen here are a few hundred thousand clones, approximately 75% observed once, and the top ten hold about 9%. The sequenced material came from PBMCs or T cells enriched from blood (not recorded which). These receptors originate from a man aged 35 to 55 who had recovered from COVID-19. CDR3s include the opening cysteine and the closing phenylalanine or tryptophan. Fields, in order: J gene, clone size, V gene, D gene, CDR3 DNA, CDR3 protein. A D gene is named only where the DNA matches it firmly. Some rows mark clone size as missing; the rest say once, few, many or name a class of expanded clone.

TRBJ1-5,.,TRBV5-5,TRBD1,TGTGCCAGCAGCTTGGTTGGGGGACAGATTTCCAATCAGCCCCAGCATTTT,CASSLVGGQISNQPQHF
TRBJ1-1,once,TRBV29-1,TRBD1,TGCAGCGTGGAGAGACAGGGCGAAGCTTTCTTT,CSVERQGEAFF
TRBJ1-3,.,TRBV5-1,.,TGCGCCAGCAGCCCTACGACAGGAAACACCATATATTTT,CASSPTTGNTIYF
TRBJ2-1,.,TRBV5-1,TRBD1,TGCGCCAGCAGCTTGGTACCGGGTGACAGGGAATTCATAAAACACAATATCAATGAGCAGTTCTTC,CASSLVPGDREFIKHNINEQFF
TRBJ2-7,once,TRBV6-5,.,TGTGCCAGCAGTTTGCCGAGGAGCGAGCTCCCCTACGAGCAGTACTTC,CASSLPRSELPYEQYF
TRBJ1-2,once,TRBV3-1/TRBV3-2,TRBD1,TGTGCCAGCAGCCCCCGACAGGGAAACATGGGCTACACCTTC,CASSPRQGNMGYTF
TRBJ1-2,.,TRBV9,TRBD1,TGTGCCAGCAGCGTAGACCCTGGACAGGGAAGGGCCTATGGCTACACCTTC,CASSVDPGQGRAYGYTF
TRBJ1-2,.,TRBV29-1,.,TGCAGCGTTGAAGCTAGGACAGTACTTGGCTACACCTTC,CSVEARTVLGYTF
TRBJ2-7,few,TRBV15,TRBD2,TGTGCCACCAGCAGAGCCCGGGGGGCCTACGAGCAGTACTTC,CATSRARGAYEQYF
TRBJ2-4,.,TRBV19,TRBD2,TGTGCCAGTACCATAGCGGGGGCCCGAAAAAACATTCAGTACTTC,CASTIAGARKNIQYF
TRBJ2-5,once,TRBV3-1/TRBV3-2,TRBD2,TGTGCCAGCAGCCCTGGCTTTCTAGCGGGAGCGCGCGAGACCCAGTACTTC,CASSPGFLAGARETQYF
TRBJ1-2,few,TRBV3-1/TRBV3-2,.,TGTGCCAGCAGCCAAGGGGCCCAGCCACTCTATGGCTACACCTTC,CASSQGAQPLYGYTF
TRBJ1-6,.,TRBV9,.,TGTGCCAGCAGTGGCGGTGGCTCGTTGACAGATTCACCCCTCCACTTT,CASSGGGSLTDSPLHF
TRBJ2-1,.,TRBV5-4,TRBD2,TGTGCCAGCAGCCCGCCCCGGACTAGCGGGAATACTGAGCAGTTCTTC,CASSPPRTSGNTEQFF
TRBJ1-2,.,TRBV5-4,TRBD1,TGTGCCAGCAGTTTGAACCCGGGACAGGGCTATGGCTACACCTTC,CASSLNPGQGYGYTF
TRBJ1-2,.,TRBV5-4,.,TGTGCCAGCAGCTTAGCCGGGAAACTTTATGGCTACACCTTC,CASSLAGKLYGYTF
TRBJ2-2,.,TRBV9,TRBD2,TGTGCCAGCAGCCTAGCGGGGGGGAACACCGGGGAGCTGTTTTTT,CASSLAGGNTGELFF
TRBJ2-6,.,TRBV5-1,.,TGCGCCAGCAAGGGGGACTCTGGGGCCAACGTCCTGACTTTC,CASKGDSGANVLTF
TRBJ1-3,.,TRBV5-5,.,TGTGCCAGCAGCTTGAGGGGGTCTGGAAACACCATATATTTT,CASSLRGSGNTIYF
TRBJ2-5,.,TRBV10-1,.,TGCGCCAGCAGTGATAATGGGGCCCAAGAGACCCAGTACTTC,CASSDNGAQETQYF
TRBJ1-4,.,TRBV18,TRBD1,TGTGCCAGCTCATTAGATCGGGACAGGGGGGCAGTGGAAAAACTGTTTTTT,CASSLDRDRGAVEKLFF
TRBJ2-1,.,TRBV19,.,TGTGCCAGTAGTGACGGGAGCCACGGGAATGAGCAGTTCTTC,CASSDGSHGNEQFF
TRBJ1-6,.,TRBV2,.,TGTGCCAGCAGTGAACGCCCGCCTATTAGGGGGTATAATTCACCCCTCCACTTT,CASSERPPIRGYNSPLHF
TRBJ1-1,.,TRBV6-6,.,TGTGCCAGCAGTACCCAGGGTGAGGCTGAAGCTTTCTTT,CASSTQGEAEAFF
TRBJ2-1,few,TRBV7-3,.,TGTGCCAGCAGCTTAAGACCTAGCCGAGGGTACAATGAGCAGTTCTTC,CASSLRPSRGYNEQFF
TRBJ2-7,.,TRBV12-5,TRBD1,TGTGCTAGTGGTTACTCCGGGACAGGCCTCTACGAGCAGTACTTC,CASGYSGTGLYEQYF
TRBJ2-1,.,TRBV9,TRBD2,TGTGCCAGCAGCGTCGGACTAGCGGGAGAGCATGAGCAGTTCTTC,CASSVGLAGEHEQFF
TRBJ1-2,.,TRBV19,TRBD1,TGTGCCAGTAGTATCCCGGGACAGAACTATGGCTACACCTTC,CASSIPGQNYGYTF
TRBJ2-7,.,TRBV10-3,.,TGTGCCATCAGTGATGGTGGCAGGGTTTCCGACGAGCAGTACTTC,CAISDGGRVSDEQYF
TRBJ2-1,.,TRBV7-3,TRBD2,TGTGCCAGCAGCTTAATCGGCGGGAGGACCTACAATGAGCAGTTCTTC,CASSLIGGRTYNEQFF
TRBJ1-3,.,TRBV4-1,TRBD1,TGCGCCAGCAGCCAAGGAAACAGGGGAGGAAACACCATATATTTT,CASSQGNRGGNTIYF
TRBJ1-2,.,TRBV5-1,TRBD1,TGCGCCAGCAGCGAGGGACAGGGTGGCTATGGCTACACCTTC,CASSEGQGGYGYTF
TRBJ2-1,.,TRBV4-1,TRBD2,TGCGCCAGCGGGGGGCTAGCGGGTTCTAATGAGCAGTTCTTC,CASGGLAGSNEQFF
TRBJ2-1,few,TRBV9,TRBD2,TGTGCCAGCAGGGCTACTAGCGGGGGGGCAACTGAGCAGTTCTTC,CASRATSGGATEQFF
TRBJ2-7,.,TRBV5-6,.,TGTGCCAGCAGCTTCGGACAGAACTTAAACTACGAGCAGTACTTC,CASSFGQNLNYEQYF
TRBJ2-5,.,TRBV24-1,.,TGTGCCACCAGTGATCCTTCGACAGCTCAAGAGACCCAGTACTTC,CATSDPSTAQETQYF
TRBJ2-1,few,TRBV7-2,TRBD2,TGTGCCAGCAGCTATGGACTAGCGGGAGTCCCTGAGCAGTTCTTC,CASSYGLAGVPEQFF
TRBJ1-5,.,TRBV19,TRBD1,TGTGCCAGTAGTATAAGGGCTTCTTCAGGGGGCCGAGGCAATCAGCCCCAGCATTTT,CASSIRASSGGRGNQPQHF
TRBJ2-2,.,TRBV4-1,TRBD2,TGCGCCAGCAGCCGCATACTAGCGGGGGTGAACACCGGGGAGCTGTTTTTT,CASSRILAGVNTGELFF
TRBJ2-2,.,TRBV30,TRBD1,TGTGCCTGGAGTGTACTAGGGACAGGGACCGGGGAGCTGTTTTTT,CAWSVLGTGTGELFF
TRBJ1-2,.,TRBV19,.,TGTGCCAGTAGGCCTAATCAGCCGGGGGACTATGGCTACACCTTC,CASRPNQPGDYGYTF
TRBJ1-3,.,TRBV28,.,TGTGCCAGCAGCTTACAGTTCTCTGGAAACACCATATATTTT,CASSLQFSGNTIYF
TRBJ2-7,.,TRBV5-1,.,TGCGCCAGCAGCTCTGGGGACATCGACGAGCAGTACTTC,CASSSGDIDEQYF
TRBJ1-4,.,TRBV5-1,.,TGCGCCAGCAGCCCTGGACAGCGCAATGAAAAACTGTTTTTT,CASSPGQRNEKLFF
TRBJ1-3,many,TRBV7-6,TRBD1,TGTGCCAGCAGCGTACAGGGGGACTCGGGTCCGGCCACCATATATTTT,CASSVQGDSGPATIYF
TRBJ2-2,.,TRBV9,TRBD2,TGTGCCAGCAGCGTTAGTTTGGTAGCGGGGGGGCCGGGCACCGGGGAGCTGTTTTTT,CASSVSLVAGGPGTGELFF
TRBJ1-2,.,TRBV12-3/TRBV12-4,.,TGTGCCAGCACCCGGGACTATAGGTATGGCTACACCTTC,CASTRDYRYGYTF
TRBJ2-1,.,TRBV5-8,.,TGTGCCAGCAGCCAAATATGGAGGGAACCGGGAAATGAGCAGTTCTTC,CASSQIWREPGNEQFF
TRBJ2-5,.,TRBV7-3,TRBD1,TGTGCCAGCAGCTTAATGCCAGGGGGCGCGTCGACCCAGTACTTC,CASSLMPGGASTQYF
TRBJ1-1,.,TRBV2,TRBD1,TGTGCCAGCAGCCGGGACAGGGGGAGGGTCCATACAGCTTTCTTT,CASSRDRGRVHTAFF
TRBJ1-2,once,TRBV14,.,TGTGCCAGCAGCCAGAACAGGGACTATGGCTACACCTTC,CASSQNRDYGYTF
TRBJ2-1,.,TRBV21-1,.,TGTGCCAGCAGCCCCGGGACTAGCGTACTCTACGATGAGCAGTTCTTC,CASSPGTSVLYDEQFF